This TCR beta chain was obtained from a study of T cells expressing NK-cell markers. Study details: Sorted T-cell subsets CD3+CD56+NKG2C+, CD3+CD56+NKG2C- and CD3+CD56-NKG2C+ were TCR beta-sequenced. Just one sequenced donor of eight was HCMV-seronegative, while seven were seropositive.

Overall study results and limits: For a handful of donors, the dominant NKG2C+ clonotypes made up about 1.0-7.0% of their CD8+ T cells. A few donors showed these clonotypes also leading the CD3+CD56-NKG2C+ fraction.

To note about this clonotype: As yet, its antigen is unknown.

Germline V gives CDR1 SGHTA, CDR2 FQGNSA. The CDR3 extends over 15 amino acids. TCRdb reprocessed the 5' RACE reads and reports one entry per CDR3 protein, with no DNA. Its clone listing holds 350,000 to 500,000 distinct CDR3 sequences. The specimen was blood T cells: a sorted CD56 or NKG2C T cell subset, CD4+ or CD8+ T cells, or bulk PBMC T cells (not recorded which). The TCR originated in a woman aged 18-70 years in good health. The V gene is TRBV7-2, the J gene TRBJ2-1. The CDR3 here is CASSHEDGHYNEQFF.